A single sample is the source of the 32 T cell receptor beta chains below, sequenced in a study of technical replicates of blood from a handful of donors. Repertoires were generated with immunoSEQ multiplex PCR, while TCRdb's copy carries only in-frame clones and drops some. The sample includes over 65,000 clones, around 97% of them seen just once. The specimen sequenced was T cells isolated from PBMCs. These receptors came from a human donor in good health.

The chain recombines TRBV30 with TRBJ1-4; TRBD1 matches 8 bases. Trimming cost V 6 bases and J 5 bases; bases outside gene matches: 14. This CDR3 has 16 residues. Per germline, CDR1 GTSNPN and CDR2 SVGIG (reference sequence). The CDR3 reads CACLWTGTGKNEKLFF. The CDR3 DNA follows: TGTGCCTGCCTCTGGACAGGGACGGGAAAAAATGAAAAACTGTTTTTT.

In this sample, this clone turned up once. This chain joins TRBV5-1 and TRBJ2-3; unclear D gene. The CDR3 is made up of 14 amino acids. In germline, CDR1 is SGHRS, CDR2 YFSETQ. V was trimmed by 4 bases and J by 0 bases, leaving 9 bases between them. CDR3 loop: CASSVSTSTDTQYF. The CDR3 DNA reads TGCGCCAGCAGCGTATCAACTAGCACAGATACGCAGTATTTT.

The chain uses TRBV28 and TRBJ1-5; D call uncertain. The CDR3 is 13 residues long. The ends were cut back, 3 bases at V and 6 bases at J, with 9 bases in the middle. Per the germline V gene, CDR1 is MDHEN and CDR2 is SYDVKM. The CDR3 nucleotides read TGTGCCAGCAGTTTGAGGTACGGTCAGCCCCAGCATTTT. It codes for CASSLRYGQPQHF.

This chain joins TRBV4-2 and TRBJ1-2; the D gene is possibly TRBD1 (5 bases). Deletions cut 0 bases from V and 4 bases from J, with 12 bases between. Germline loops: CDR1 LGHNA, CDR2 YNFKEQ. The CDR3 contains 15 residues. The CDR3 DNA reads TGTGCCAGCAGCCAAGAGGGCAGGGTGAGCTATGGCTACACCTTC. It encodes CASSQEGRVSYGYTF.

The J gene is TRBJ1-1, the V gene TRBV7-2; no reliable D call. The CDR3 consists of 14 residues. Trimming left V 2 bases short and J 1 base short, with 8 bases between. CDR1 and CDR2 (germline): SGHTA, FQGNSA. CDR3 sequence (DNA): TGTGCCAGCAGCTTAAGAGTTCGGAACACTGAAGCTTTCTTT. Protein sequence: CASSLRVRNTEAFF.

This sequence joins TRBV6-1 and TRBJ2-7; possible D gene TRBD1, 7 bases. V lost 6 bases to trimming and J lost 3 bases, with 15 bases between them. The CDR3 has 14 amino acids. Germline CDR1 and CDR2: MNHNS and SASEGT. The CDR3 DNA is TGTGCCAGCAGGGAGGGGGCATATAACTACGAGCAGTACTTC. Protein: CASREGAYNYEQYF.

The rearrangement uses TRBV14 and TRBJ2-7; 16 nucleotides align to TRBD2. Germline V lookup: CDR1 SGHDN, CDR2 FVKESK. The CDR3 has 19 residues. The J segment lost 6 bases and the V segment lost 0 bases, leaving 11 bases of the junction unmatched. As DNA, the CDR3 is TGTGCCAGCAGCCAAGAGGGACTAGCGGGAGGGCCCTACGCGGTCGAGCAGTACTTC. It translates to CASSQEGLAGGPYAVEQYF. Complete variable domain (other parts from reference TRBV14 and TRBJ2-7): EAGVTQFPSHSVIEKGQTVTLRCDPISGHDNLYWYRRVMGKEIKFLLHFVKESKQDESGMPNNRFLAERTGGTYSTLKVQPAELEDSGVYFCASSQEGLAGGPYAVEQYFGPGTRLTVT.

The rearrangement uses TRBV19 and TRBJ1-5; D remains ambiguous. This CDR3 region has 15 residues. V gave up 2 bases and J gave up 3 bases, with 11 bases separating them. Germline V gene lookup returns CDR1 LNHDA and CDR2 SQIVND (reference sequence). In nucleotides, the CDR3 is TGTGCCAGTAGTATACTTTTCGGGGACAATCAGCCCCAGCATTTT. Encoded protein: CASSILFGDNQPQHF.

DNA of the CDR3: TGTGCCAGCAGTCCCCCGACAGGGGGAGGTGGTGAAAAACTGTTTTTT. Its translation is CASSPPTGGGGEKLFF. The rearrangement links TRBV27 to TRBJ1-4; TRBD1 aligns across 9 bases. Germline lookup yields CDR1 MNHEY and CDR2 SMNVEV (reference sequence). The CDR3 runs 16 residues. The ends lost 5 bases at V and 7 bases at J; junction bases unmatched: 11. The full variable domain, in which reference TRBV27 and TRBJ1-4 provide the parts outside the CDR3, is EAQVTQNPRYLITVTGKKLTVTCSQNMNHEYMSWYRQDPGLGLRQIYYSMNVEVTDKGDVPEGYKVSRKEKRNFPLILESPSPNQTSLYFCASSPPTGGGGEKLFFGSGTQLSVL.

For the CDR3, the DNA is TGTGCCAGCAGCTTGACAGGGTACACTGAAGCTTTCTTT. It translates to CASSLTGYTEAFF. The chain links TRBV11-2 to TRBJ1-1; 7 nucleotides align to TRBD1. The CDR3 is made up of 13 amino acids. The germline CDR1 and CDR2 sequences are SGHAT and FQNNGV. V was clipped by 3 bases and J by 3 bases; unmatched bases: 1. Together with reference TRBV11-2 and TRBJ1-1, the CDR3 gives the full variable domain: EAGVAQSPRYKIIEKRQSVAFWCNPISGHATLYWYQQILGQGPKLLIQFQNNGVVDDSQLPKDRFSAERLKGVDSTLKIQPAKLEDSAVYLCASSLTGYTEAFFGQGTRLTVV.

V is TRBV5-8 and J is TRBJ1-5; 8 bases are a match to TRBD1. The V gene end was trimmed by 3 bases and the J gene end by 1 base; junction bases not matched to a gene: 3. Germline V lookup: CDR1 SGHTS, CDR2 YDEGEE. The CDR3 length is 15 residues. CDR3 region: CASSYRGESNQPQHF. CDR3 sequence (DNA): TGTGCCAGCAGCTACAGGGGGGAGAGCAATCAGCCCCAGCATTTT.

The chain links TRBV6-1 to TRBJ1-3; maybe TRBD1 (5 bases). The V and J ends lost 7 bases and 4 bases respectively, with 14 bases between them. Germline assignment: CDR1 MNHNS and CDR2 SASEGT. This CDR3 comprises 14 residues. CDR3 nucleotide sequence: TGTGCCAGCACCCCCAGCGGGGCAGGAAACACCATATATTTT. Translation: CASTPSGAGNTIYF.

This clone appeared once. The chain employs TRBV28 and TRBJ1-1, with a possible D match to TRBD1 (6 bases). Trimming left V 7 bases short and J 5 bases short, with 23 bases between. The V gene's germline CDR1 is MDHEN and CDR2 SYDVKM. The CDR3 consists of 16 residues. The CDR3 DNA reads TGTGCCAGCATCCCACCGGGGGGCAAGGGGGGTACTGAAGCTTTCTTT. This sequence encodes CASIPPGGKGGTEAFF.

The chain is built from TRBV19 and TRBJ2-5; 7 bases are a match to TRBD2. V trimming: 6 bases; J trimming: 6 bases; junction bases outside the gene matches: 10. The V gene's germline CDR1 is LNHDA and CDR2 SQIVND (reference sequence). The CDR3 spans 14 residues. The CDR3 DNA is TGTGCCAGTAGCCCTAGGACTAGTAGTCAGACCCAGTACTTC. Its protein is CASSPRTSSQTQYF.

This chain connects TRBV7-6 to TRBJ2-7, with D maybe TRBD2 (5 bases). Trimming stripped 4 bases from V and 1 base from J, with 11 bases between. In germline, CDR1 is SGHVS, CDR2 FNYEAQ. CDR3 length equals 14 residues. Here the CDR3 DNA reads TGTGCCAGCAGCTCCGCGGACTTATCCTACGAGCAGTACTTC. Translation: CASSSADLSYEQYF. Drawing the rest from reference TRBV7-6 and TRBJ2-7, the complete variable domain is GAGVSQSPRYKVTKRGQDVALRCDPISGHVSLYWYRQALGQGPEFLTYFNYEAQQDKSGLPNDRFSAERPEGSISTLTIQRTEQRDSAMYRCASSSADLSYEQYFGPGTRLTVT.

The chain has TRBV4-1 and TRBJ1-1; D possibly corresponds to TRBD1 (5 bases). V dropped 0 bases and J dropped 4 bases, with 12 bases sitting between them. The CDR3 runs to 15 residues. Per the germline V gene, CDR1 is MGHRA and CDR2 is YSYEKL. This CDR3 is CASSQDWGDSTEAFF. The CDR3 nucleotides read TGCGCCAGCAGCCAAGACTGGGGGGACTCCACTGAAGCTTTCTTT.

The V call is TRBV5-6, the J call TRBJ1-5; no clear D. Germline loops: CDR1 SGHDT, CDR2 YYEEEE. CDR3 length: 15 residues. V lost 4 bases and J 5 bases, leaving 16 bases between the germline ends. CDR3 sequence: CASSLNGIGDQPQHF. CDR3 DNA sequence: TGTGCCAGCAGCCTGAACGGGATCGGGGATCAGCCCCAGCATTTT. Full variable domain (remainder filled in from reference TRBV5-6 and TRBJ1-5): DAGVTQSPTHLIKTRGQQVTLRCSPKSGHDTVSWYQQALGQGPQFIFQYYEEEERQRGNFPDRFSGHQFPNYSSELNVNALLLGDSALYLCASSLNGIGDQPQHFGDGTRLSIL.

The chain combines TRBV11-3 with TRBJ2-5; tentative D call: TRBD1 (5 bases). The germline V gene has CDR1 SGHNT and CDR2 YENEEA. The CDR3 spans 14 residues. V lost 1 base, J lost 3 bases, and 9 bases lay in between. CDR3 loop: CASSLGSREETQYF. For the CDR3, the DNA is TGTGCCAGCAGCTTAGGATCCAGGGAAGAGACCCAGTACTTC.

The chain carries TRBV28 and TRBJ1-2; 12 bases fit TRBD1. The J segment lost 4 bases and the V segment lost 8 bases, leaving 8 bases of the junction unmatched. Germline CDR1 and CDR2: MDHEN and SYDVKM. This CDR3 region has 15 residues. CDR3 loop: CASRDRGLKLYGYTF. DNA of the CDR3: TGTGCCAGCCGGGACAGGGGGCTTAAGCTCTATGGCTACACCTTC.

This clone was seen only once. V and J are TRBV7-9 and TRBJ2-1, with 8 positions matching TRBD1. The V segment lost 5 bases and the J segment 8 bases; nucleotides outside the gene matches: 14. Per the germline V gene, CDR1 is SEHNR and CDR2 is FQNEAQ (reference sequence). This CDR3 is 16 amino acids long. CDR3 in amino acids: CASSPGQGEDSDEQFF. DNA of the CDR3: TGTGCCAGCAGCCCCGGACAGGGTGAGGATAGCGATGAGCAGTTCTTC.

The rearrangement links TRBV7-9 to TRBJ2-7; tentatively, D is TRBD1 (6 bases). The CDR3 is made up of 15 amino acids. V lost 3 bases and J 2 bases, leaving 14 bases between the germline ends. The germline CDR1 and CDR2 sequences are SEHNR and FQNEAQ (reference sequence). The CDR3 loop is CASSFLSTGAYEQYF. DNA for the CDR3: TGTGCCAGCAGCTTCCTATCGACAGGAGCCTACGAGCAGTACTTC.

The chain recombines TRBV27 with TRBJ2-1, with D maybe TRBD2 (6 bases). Germline lookup yields CDR1 MNHEY and CDR2 SMNVEV (reference sequence). This CDR3 spans 15 amino acids. Trimming took off 6 bases at V and 4 bases at J, with 16 bases between the two ends. The CDR3 nucleotides read TGTGCCAGCAGCCATGGAGGGAGAGGGTACAATGAGCAGTTCTTC. Translated: CASSHGGRGYNEQFF.

The genes are TRBV2 and TRBJ2-7, with no clear D. Germline V gives CDR1 SNHLY, CDR2 FYNNEI. V gave up 3 bases and J gave up 5 bases, with 11 bases separating them. This CDR3 has 13 residues. CDR3 bases: TGTGCCAGCAGTGAGGCTCGCCTGGACGAGCAGTACTTC. Protein sequence: CASSEARLDEQYF.

This clone was seen just once. This chain connects TRBV5-6 to TRBJ2-7, with D possibly matching TRBD1 (5 bases). The CDR3 spans 11 residues. Trimming shortened V by 3 bases and J by 5 bases, and 6 bases separated the two germline ends. Germline CDR1 reads SGHDT; CDR2 reads YYEEEE. The DNA of the CDR3 is TGTGCCAGCAGCTCCAGGGACGAGCAGTACTTC. Translating gives CASSSRDEQYF.

The chain joins TRBV6-4 to TRBJ2-1, with 10 nucleotides matching TRBD2. The CDR3 has 15 residues. Unmatched junction bases numbered 0, after V lost 0 bases and J lost 4 bases. Germline CDR1 reads MRHNA; CDR2 reads SNTAGT. Here the CDR3 DNA reads TGTGCCAGCAGTGACTCGACTAGCGGGTACAATGAGCAGTTCTTC. The encoded protein is CASSDSTSGYNEQFF.

The chain employs TRBV15 and TRBJ2-1; TRBD1 might be the D (6 bases). CDR3 size: 16 residues. With 0 bases removed from V and 6 bases from J, the gap between germline ends came to 15 bases. Germline V gives CDR1 LNHNV, CDR2 YYDKDF (reference sequence). The CDR3 protein is CATSRDLTGFFNEQFF. In DNA, the CDR3 is TGTGCCACCAGCAGAGATCTTACAGGGTTTTTCAATGAGCAGTTCTTC.

The J gene is TRBJ1-2, the V gene TRBV6-1, with 7 bases matching TRBD1. V was clipped by 8 bases and J by 3 bases; unmatched bases: 9. Germline loops: CDR1 MNHNS, CDR2 SASEGT. There are 14 residues in the CDR3. Here the CDR3 reads CASAERGLDYGYTF. The DNA of the CDR3 is TGTGCCAGCGCAGAAAGGGGGCTGGACTATGGCTACACCTTC.

V gene TRBV7-2 combines with J gene TRBJ2-7, with 7 positions matching TRBD1. The CDR3 has 15 residues. Germline V lookup: CDR1 SGHTA, CDR2 FQGNSA. V shed 3 bases, J shed 1 base, and the junction held 6 bases outside the gene matches. CDR3 amino acids: CASSFRDSFSYEQYF. The CDR3 nucleotides read TGTGCCAGCAGCTTTCGGGACAGCTTTTCCTACGAGCAGTACTTC.

The chain's CDR3 is CASSPQGVRTDTQYF. The CDR3 DNA reads TGTGCCAGCAGCCCACAGGGAGTAAGGACAGATACGCAGTATTTT. The chain has TRBV7-2 and TRBJ2-3, with a possible D match to TRBD1 (6 bases). The CDR3 has 15 residues. Germline lookup yields CDR1 SGHTA and CDR2 FQGNSA. V lost 5 bases and J 3 bases, leaving 15 bases between the germline ends. The whole variable domain, remainder taken from reference TRBV7-2 and TRBJ2-3, is GAGVSQSPSNKVTEKGKDVELRCDPISGHTALYWYRQSLGQGLEFLIYFQGNSAPDKSGLPSDRFSAERTGGSVSTLTIQRTQQEDSAVYLCASSPQGVRTDTQYFGPGTRLTVL.

The chain recombines TRBV18 with TRBJ1-1; 9 bases fit TRBD1. CDR3 length: 17 residues. J gave up 7 bases and V 1 base, and 13 bases lay outside the gene matches. Germline-derived CDR1 and CDR2 are KGHSH and LQKENI. In nucleotides, the CDR3 is TGTGCCAGCTCACCACAAGGGGTGGGGGACAGGGCTATTGAAGCTTTCTTT. It is translated as CASSPQGVGDRAIEAFF.

The genes are TRBV6-1 and TRBJ2-7; the match to TRBD1 covers 9 bases. The germline V gene has CDR1 MNHNS and CDR2 SASEGT. The CDR3 has 13 residues. The ends lost 4 bases at V and 4 bases at J; junction bases unmatched: 2. CDR3 in DNA: TGTGCCAGCAGTGGACAGGGGGTGTACGAGCAGTACTTC. This encodes CASSGQGVYEQYF.

The chain recombines TRBV4-1 with TRBJ2-4; TRBD2 matches 8 bases. Germline V gene data show CDR1 as MGHRA and CDR2 as YSYEKL. The CDR3 extends over 16 amino acids. After removal of 6 bases from V and 6 bases from J, the junction contained 13 bases not matched to a gene. The CDR3 nucleotides are TGCGCCAGCAGTCAGCCCGGGAGGGGCTTGGCAAACATTCAGTACTTC. It translates to CASSQPGRGLANIQYF.